This T cell receptor beta chain was found in a study of shared clonotypes between healthy human individuals. Remarks on this clone: Antigen specificity is unknown.

Germline CDR1 is SGHVS and CDR2 is FQNEAQ. The CDR3 totals 14 residues. Trimming stripped 5 bases from V and 0 bases from J, with 9 bases between. Naive CD8 populations comprised CD45RO-negative cells positively selected for CCR7, excluding terminally differentiated effector memory CD45RA+ cells. This table comes from immunoSEQ multiplex PCR, and its TCRdb copy is limited to in-frame clones, with some not included. The data contain over 2,000,000 clones, just over 90% of them singletons. Findings of the study overall: Several donors showed sharing of about 4.7% of naive CD4 clonotypes.

The genes are TRBV7-8 and TRBJ2-3; possible D gene TRBD2, 5 bases. Specimen: naive CD8+ T cells from PBMCs. The clonotype originates from a man aged 18 to 30 in good health. Some clones in this sample may be carry-over from other donors' samples. The CDR3 bases are TGTGCCAGCAGCCCGGACTCGAGCACAGATACGCAGTATTTT. The encoded protein is CASSPDSSTDTQYF. Complete variable domain (other parts from reference TRBV7-8 and TRBJ2-3): GAGVSQSPRYKVAKRGQDVALRCDPISGHVSLFWYQQALGQGPEFLTYFQNEAQLDKSGLPSDRFFAERPEGSVSTLKIQRTQQEDSAVYLCASSPDSSTDTQYFGPGTRLTVL.